These 24 T cell receptor beta chains came from one sample sequenced in a study of shared clonotypes between healthy human individuals. The naive CD8 population came from CD45RO-negative cells selected for CCR7, without terminally differentiated effector memory CD45RA+ cells. TCRdb's copy holds only in-frame clones and misses some; the assay was immunoSEQ multiplex PCR. Of 1.5 million to 2.5 million clones listed, 85% to 95% are singletons. Sample: naive CD8+ T cells sorted from blood. These TCRs come from a man aged 18 to 30 in good health.

The chain employs TRBV10-3 and TRBJ2-3; TRBD1 might be the D (6 bases). From germline, CDR1 is ENHRY and CDR2 SYGVKD. This CDR3 has 18 residues. V was clipped by 6 bases and J by 4 bases, with 26 bases between them. The CDR3 DNA reads as TGTGCCATCAGACTTGAGGGGTCCGACAGGAAGATCCCAGATACGCAGTATTTT. This sequence encodes CAIRLEGSDRKIPDTQYF.

The rearrangement uses TRBV7-3 and TRBJ2-1, with a weak D call TRBD2 (5 bases). The CDR3 totals 13 residues. Trimming took 4 bases from V and 12 from J, leaving 16 bases between them. Germline-derived CDR1 and CDR2 are SGHTA and FQGTGA. The CDR3 DNA follows: TGTGCCAGCAGCTCCGGAGGCGGGCCAGGGCAGTTCTTC. It codes for CASSSGGGPGQFF.

The chain employs TRBV7-3 and TRBJ2-1; 8 bases match TRBD2. The ends lost 4 bases at V and 6 bases at J; junction bases unmatched: 8. The CDR3 loop spans 15 amino acids. Germline CDR1 and CDR2: SGHTA and FQGTGA. The chain's CDR3 is CASSSSGLAGNEQFF. CDR3 DNA: TGTGCCAGCAGCTCCTCCGGACTAGCTGGCAATGAGCAGTTCTTC.

CDR3 DNA: TGTGCCAGCACCCCGACAGGGGGGGCCACTGAAGCTTTCTTT. Translated: CASTPTGGATEAFF. The chain links TRBV6-5 to TRBJ1-1, with 9 bases matching TRBD1. V lost 7 bases and J lost 4; bases outside the gene matches: 7. This CDR3 spans 14 amino acids. CDR1 is MNHEY, CDR2 SVGAGI, per germline.

The chain is built from TRBV7-2 and TRBJ2-7; 7 nucleotides align to TRBD1. V gave up 4 bases and J gave up 4 bases; unmatched junction bases: 4. This CDR3 contains 13 residues. The germline V gene encodes CDR1 SGHTA and CDR2 FQGNSA. The CDR3 reads CASSSGTDYEQYF. CDR3 bases: TGTGCCAGCAGCTCCGGGACAGATTACGAGCAGTACTTC.

V gene TRBV30 combines with J gene TRBJ2-5; D gene unclear. Looked up from germline, CDR1 is GTSNPN and CDR2 is SVGIG (reference sequence). The CDR3 length is 14 residues. Trimming took off 4 bases at V and 0 bases at J, with 12 bases between the two ends. The CDR3: CAWTGNTNQETQYF. In DNA, the CDR3 is TGTGCCTGGACAGGAAATACAAACCAAGAGACCCAGTACTTC.

The rearrangement uses TRBV6-6 and TRBJ1-4; D uncertain. This CDR3 region has 14 residues. CDR1 is MNHNY, CDR2 SVGAGI, per germline (reference sequence). With 5 bases removed from V and 0 bases from J, the gap between germline ends came to 7 bases. The DNA for the CDR3 is TGTGCCAGCAGTAACTTACCAACTAATGAAAAACTGTTTTTT. Encoded protein: CASSNLPTNEKLFF.

In this sample, this clone turned up once. The chain couples TRBV7-9 to TRBJ2-3, with 7 bases aligning to TRBD1. The germline gives CDR1 SEHNR, CDR2 FQNEAQ (reference sequence). V lost 5 bases, J lost 5 bases, and 4 bases stayed unmatched. The CDR3 has 13 residues. The CDR3 bases are TGTGCCAGCAGCACCTGGACAGGAGATACGCAGTATTTT. It codes for CASSTWTGDTQYF.

This rearrangement joins TRBV2 to TRBJ2-7, with D perhaps assigned TRBD1 or TRBD2 (6 bases each). Germline CDR1 and CDR2: SNHLY and FYNNEI. The CDR3 runs to 14 residues. The V end lost 10 bases, the J end lost 1 base, and 17 bases lay between the germline ends. The CDR3 coding sequence is TGTGCCACCTTGGGGGCGGGGTCTTCCTACGAGCAGTACTTC. Its translation: CATLGAGSSYEQYF. Full variable domain (missing parts from reference TRBV2 and TRBJ2-7): EPEVTQTPSHQVTQMGQEVILRCVPISNHLYFYWYRQILGQKVEFLVSFYNNEISEKSEIFDDQFSVERPDGSNFTLKIRSTKLEDSAMYFCATLGAGSSYEQYFGPGTRLTVT.

The chain has TRBV9 and TRBJ1-3; no reliable D call. This CDR3 has 15 residues. The V and J ends lost 3 bases and 4 bases respectively, with 14 bases between them. CDR1 and CDR2 from the germline V gene are SGDLS and YYNGEE. CDR3 residues: CASSGGDMPGNTIYF. The CDR3 DNA is TGTGCCAGCAGCGGAGGAGACATGCCCGGAAACACCATATATTTT.

The chain recombines TRBV13 with TRBJ2-2; 14 bases fit TRBD2. The CDR3 spans 19 residues. Germline values: CDR1 PRHDT, CDR2 FYEKMQ (reference sequence). V lost 3 bases to trimming and J lost 4 bases; unmatched junction nucleotides: 10. CDR3 region: CASSFLGTSGSRGTGELFF. The CDR3 nucleotides read TGTGCCAGCAGCTTTCTTGGGACTAGCGGGAGCCGGGGCACCGGGGAGCTGTTTTTT.

This chain links TRBV4-3 with TRBJ2-1; D remains ambiguous. Germline CDR1 reads LGHNA; CDR2 reads YSLEER. CDR3 length equals 14 residues. Trimming took off 0 bases at V and 6 bases at J, with 9 bases between the two ends. The CDR3 region is CASSQESLFNEQFF. CDR3 nucleotide sequence: TGCGCCAGCAGCCAAGAGTCGCTGTTCAATGAGCAGTTCTTC.

With respect to this clone: Other DNA sequences within the sample encode an identical CDR3. This rearrangement joins TRBV28 to TRBJ1-4; the D is unclear. The V end lost 6 bases, the J end lost 0 bases, and 14 bases lay between the germline ends. This CDR3 has 16 amino acids. The germline V gene has CDR1 MDHEN and CDR2 SYDVKM. In DNA, the CDR3 is TGTGCCAGCAGCTCTTACCGAGAAGCAACTAATGAAAAACTGTTTTTT. This gives the protein CASSSYREATNEKLFF.

The rearrangement links TRBV7-9 to TRBJ1-1; 9 bases match TRBD1. CDR1 and CDR2 (germline): SEHNR, FQNEAQ (reference sequence). The CDR3 runs to 15 residues. V was pared by 5 bases and J by 3 bases, with 7 bases of the junction left unmatched. The CDR3 spells CASSQMTGGDTEAFF. CDR3 sequence (DNA): TGTGCCAGCAGCCAAATGACAGGGGGGGACACTGAAGCTTTCTTT.

The chain joins TRBV4-1 to TRBJ2-3, with 10 bases fitting TRBD2. The CDR3 covers 17 residues. The V and J ends lost 1 base and 6 bases, in that order; junction bases with no gene match: 10. Germline V gene sequence: CDR1 MGHRA, CDR2 YSYEKL. For the CDR3, the DNA is TGCGCCAGCAGCCAAGTCGGTAGCGGGAGGACAGATGATACGCAGTATTTT. This encodes CASSQVGSGRTDDTQYF.

This clone was seen once. The chain combines TRBV4-3 with TRBJ1-2, with 10 positions matching TRBD1. Germline-derived CDR1 and CDR2 are LGHNA and YSLEER. The trim removed 4 bases at V and 3 bases at J, leaving 11 bases unmatched. The CDR3 covers 17 residues. The CDR3 loop is CASSLHWTGGYDYGYTF. CDR3 in DNA: TGCGCCAGCAGCCTACATTGGACAGGGGGATATGACTATGGCTACACCTTC.

The V call is TRBV29-1, the J call TRBJ2-7, with 9 bases that match TRBD1. CDR1 SQVTM and CDR2 ANQGSEA come from the germline V gene. The CDR3 extends over 15 amino acids. Trimming removed 3 bases from V and 2 bases from J; junction bases left unmatched: 8. In DNA, the CDR3 is TGCAGCGTTGATAGTTACAGACAGGGGGCCTACGAGCAGTACTTC. Translation: CSVDSYRQGAYEQYF.

J is TRBJ2-2 and V is TRBV10-1; D is unclear. There are 14 residues in the CDR3. CDR1 and CDR2 (germline): WNHNN, SYGVQD (reference sequence). V lost 4 bases and J 7 bases, leaving 13 bases between the germline ends. The CDR3 loop reads CASSAVRPFGELFF. CDR3 nucleotide sequence: TGCGCCAGCAGTGCGGTCAGACCCTTCGGGGAGCTGTTTTTT.

This clone was found once. This chain joins TRBV6-5 and TRBJ2-7; D gene uncertain. The V end was cut by 6 bases, the J end by 6 bases, with 9 bases between. This CDR3 is built from 11 residues. Germline assignment: CDR1 MNHEY and CDR2 SVGAGI. CDR3 sequence reads: CASSTTVEQYF. CDR3 nucleotides: TGTGCCAGCAGCACAACAGTCGAGCAGTACTTC.

This chain connects TRBV30 to TRBJ2-7; 12 bases line up with TRBD1. Losses at the gene ends were 1 base for V and 2 bases for J; bases not matched to a gene: 3. Germline CDR1 GTSNPN, CDR2 SVGIG (reference sequence). This CDR3 is 15 amino acids long. Here the CDR3 reads CAWSGGTGGAYEQYF. The CDR3 DNA is TGTGCCTGGAGTGGTGGGACAGGGGGCGCCTACGAGCAGTACTTC.

The chain employs TRBV7-8 and TRBJ2-7; no reliable D call. The CDR3 extends over 13 amino acids. Germline assignment: CDR1 SGHVS and CDR2 FQNEAQ. Trimming pared 2 bases from V and 0 bases from J, leaving 5 bases between. The CDR3: CASSLSASYEQYF. The CDR3 DNA reads as TGTGCCAGCAGCTTATCCGCCTCCTACGAGCAGTACTTC.

This chain connects TRBV7-9 to TRBJ2-3; D possibly matches TRBD1 or TRBD2 (5 bases each). Trimming took 7 bases from V and 1 from J, leaving 12 bases between them. The CDR3 loop spans 14 amino acids. Germline values: CDR1 SEHNR, CDR2 FQNEAQ (reference sequence). CDR3 coding DNA: TGTGCCAGCATAGGGGAGATCGGCACAGATACGCAGTATTTT. Translated: CASIGEIGTDTQYF.

The chain links TRBV5-1 to TRBJ2-2, with TRBD2 as a possible D gene (6 bases). Trimming removed 0 bases at V and 3 bases at J, with 12 bases between. Germline V gives CDR1 SGHRS, CDR2 YFSETQ. The CDR3 loop spans 16 amino acids. CDR3 sequence: CASSLAADYYTGELFF. The CDR3 nucleotides read TGCGCCAGCAGCTTGGCCGCGGACTACTACACCGGGGAGCTGTTTTTT.

V is TRBV7-6 and J is TRBJ1-2; D gene ambiguous. V lost 5 bases, J lost 2 bases, and 15 bases lay in between. This CDR3 is built from 15 residues. Germline V gene lookup returns CDR1 SGHVS and CDR2 FNYEAQ. In DNA form, the CDR3 reads TGTGCCAGCAGCCCCCCCGACGGATCAAACTATGGCTACACCTTC. It yields the protein CASSPPDGSNYGYTF.